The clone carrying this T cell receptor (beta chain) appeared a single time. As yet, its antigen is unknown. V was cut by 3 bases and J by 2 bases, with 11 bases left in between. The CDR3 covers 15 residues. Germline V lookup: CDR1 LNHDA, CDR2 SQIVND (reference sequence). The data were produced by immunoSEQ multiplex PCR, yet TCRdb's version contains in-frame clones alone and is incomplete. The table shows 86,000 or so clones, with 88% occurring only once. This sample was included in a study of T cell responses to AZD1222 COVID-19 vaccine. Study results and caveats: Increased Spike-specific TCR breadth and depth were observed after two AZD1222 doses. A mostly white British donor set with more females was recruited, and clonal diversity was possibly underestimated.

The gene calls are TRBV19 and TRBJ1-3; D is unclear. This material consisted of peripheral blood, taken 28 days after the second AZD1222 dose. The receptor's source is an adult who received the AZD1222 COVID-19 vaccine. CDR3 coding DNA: TGTGCCAGTAGTATCCGGGATTTTACTGGAAACACCATATATTTT. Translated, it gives CASSIRDFTGNTIYF.